These T cell receptor beta chains were read from a single sample in a study of cytomegalovirus exposure and HLA in healthy donors. The data were produced by immunoSEQ multiplex PCR, yet TCRdb's version contains in-frame clones alone and is incomplete. The sample includes approximately 100,000 clones, around 84% seen only once; the top ten take around 2%. The specimen was PBMCs. The receptors stem from a young man in good health and CMV-seronegative. CDR3s include the opening cysteine and the closing phenylalanine or tryptophan. The D gene is left open where the match is weak. A clone size is listed for some rows: how often the clone was seen (once, few, many), or a class if it is expanded.

NA	TRBV6-6	NA	TRBJ2-1	TGTGCCAGCAGTTCCGGTACTGAGCAGTTCTTC	CASSSGTEQFF
TRBD1	TRBV11-3	NA	TRBJ2-3	TGTGCCAGCAGCTTAGGGGTAGGGGGCCCAGATACGCAGTATTTT	CASSLGVGGPDTQYF
TRBD2	TRBV6-5	NA	TRBJ2-1	TGTGCCAGCAGTTACGGGTCTAGCGGGGGGAATGAGCAGTTCTTC	CASSYGSSGGNEQFF
TRBD2	TRBV10-1	few	TRBJ2-5	TGCGCCAGCAGCGAACAATCACTAGCGGGGGTCCAAGAGACCCAGTACTTC	CASSEQSLAGVQETQYF
NA	TRBV5-1	NA	TRBJ1-2	TGCGCCAGCAGCGAGGCAGGGGAGTTTGGTGGCTACACCTTC	CASSEAGEFGGYTF
NA	TRBV19	NA	TRBJ1-2	TGTGCCAGTAGTATGGTCAGTAACTATGGCTACACCTTC	CASSMVSNYGYTF
NA	TRBV6-6	NA	TRBJ1-1	TGTGCCAGCAGTTTCCCAGGGAACACTGAAGCTTTCTTT	CASSFPGNTEAFF
TRBD1	TRBV5-1	NA	TRBJ1-5	TGCGCCAGCAGTGCCCTCGGGACAGGGAATCAGCCCCAGCATTTT	CASSALGTGNQPQHF
TRBD2	TRBV6-1	once	TRBJ2-7	TGTGCCAGCAGTGAAGGGACTAGCGCCTACGAGCAGTACTTC	CASSEGTSAYEQYF
NA	TRBV28	NA	TRBJ1-1	TGTGCCAGCAGTTTGGGGGCTGTCGTGGAGACTGAAGCTTTCTTT	CASSLGAVVETEAFF
NA	TRBV29-1	once	TRBJ1-2	TGCAGCGTCTCCCGATCAGGGAAAGGCTACACCTTC	CSVSRSGKGYTF
TRBD2	TRBV5-1	NA	TRBJ2-1	TGCGCCAGCAGCGGATACGGGGGGAACAATGAGCAGTTCTTC	CASSGYGGNNEQFF
TRBD1	TRBV6-6	NA	TRBJ2-7	TGTGCCAGCAGCTGGGGGACAGGGGTCTACGAGCAGTACTTC	CASSWGTGVYEQYF
TRBD1	TRBV27	few	TRBJ1-2	TGTGCCAGCAGTTTATCCGGGACAGGGGCCTTTAGTGGCTACACCTTC	CASSLSGTGAFSGYTF
NA	TRBV5-6	few	TRBJ1-3	TGTGCCAGCAGCTTGGTTCTGGGGAGTGGAAACACCATATATTTT	CASSLVLGSGNTIYF
NA	TRBV25-1	NA	TRBJ2-1	TGTGCCAGCAGTGAATTTAGAGGTACCTACAATGAGCAGTTCTTC	CASSEFRGTYNEQFF
TRBD2	TRBV7-8	NA	TRBJ2-1	TGTGCCAGCAGCCCTCGACGACTAGCGGGGGGGATAGATGAGCAGTTCTTC	CASSPRRLAGGIDEQFF
TRBD1	TRBV19	NA	TRBJ2-4	TGTGCCAGTAGTACTCGGACAGGGAGTGGGTCGGCCAAAAACATTCAGTACTTC	CASSTRTGSGSAKNIQYF
TRBD1	TRBV4-1	NA	TRBJ1-1	TGCGCCAGCAGCCAAGTAGGACAGGGAAACACTGAAGCTTTCTTT	CASSQVGQGNTEAFF
TRBD1	TRBV7-9	NA	TRBJ2-7	TGTGCCAGCAGACCGGGGACAGGGGGCTCCTACGAGCAGTACTTC	CASRPGTGGSYEQYF
TRBD1	TRBV5-1	NA	TRBJ2-2	TGCGCCAGCAGCTTGGCCCCTGGCCAACAGGGGACGGGCACCGGGGAGCTGTTTTTT	CASSLAPGQQGTGTGELFF
NA	TRBV19	few	TRBJ1-1	TGTGCCAGTAGCCCTTGGTCTCAGGGCACTGAAGCTTTCTTT	CASSPWSQGTEAFF
TRBD1	TRBV14	NA	TRBJ2-1	TGTGCCAGCAGCCAAGATCGGGACAGGGCCAACAATGAGCAGTTCTTC	CASSQDRDRANNEQFF
TRBD1	TRBV5-1	NA	TRBJ1-2	TGCGCCAGCAGCCTCCGGACAGGCTCCTATGGCTACACCTTC	CASSLRTGSYGYTF
NA	TRBV27	NA	TRBJ2-7	TGTGCCAGCAGTTACAGGGCTCAATACGAGCAGTACTTC	CASSYRAQYEQYF
TRBD1	TRBV27	once	TRBJ2-4	TGTGCCAGCAGTGCCGACCCTCCGGACAGGGGGCTAATTGGCAAAAACATTCAGTACTTC	CASSADPPDRGLIGKNIQYF
NA	TRBV7-2	few	TRBJ2-3	TGTGCCAGCAGCTTAAATTCGGGGGAGGCAGATACGCAGTATTTT	CASSLNSGEADTQYF
TRBD1	TRBV5-1	NA	TRBJ2-5	TGCGCCAGCAGCGTAGGGGACAGACCCCAGGAGACCCAGTACTTC	CASSVGDRPQETQYF
NA	TRBV6-6	NA	TRBJ2-7	TGTGCCAGCAGTTACTCGAGTGCAGGTAGAACCGAGCAGTACTTC	CASSYSSAGRTEQYF
TRBD2	TRBV5-1	few	TRBJ2-2	TGCGCCAGCAGCTTAAACCCGGGGGGTACCGGGGAGCTGTTTTTT	CASSLNPGGTGELFF
NA	TRBV30	NA	TRBJ1-3	TGTGCCTGGGATGGCAGGGGAAGCGGAAACACCATATATTTT	CAWDGRGSGNTIYF
TRBD1	TRBV27	NA	TRBJ2-7	TGTGCCAGCAGTTTGAGGACAGGTGGTGGAGAGCAGTACTTC	CASSLRTGGGEQYF
NA	TRBV19	NA	TRBJ1-2	TGTGCCAGTAGTATGGGTGACAGCTACTATGGCTACACCTTC	CASSMGDSYYGYTF
NA	TRBV7-6	NA	TRBJ2-1	TGTGCCAGCAGCCTGGGACACAGTTCCTACAATGAGCAGTTCTTC	CASSLGHSSYNEQFF
NA	TRBV19	NA	TRBJ2-7	TGTGCCAGTAGTTCCCGTACGCAGGTCGAGCAGTACTTC	CASSSRTQVEQYF
TRBD1	TRBV5-1	NA	TRBJ1-5	TGCGCCAGCAGCTTGGAACAGGGGAGCAATCAGCCCCAGCATTTT	CASSLEQGSNQPQHF
TRBD2	TRBV9	few	TRBJ2-3	TGTGCCAGCAGCCTCCCGCTAGCGGGGGTTACAGATACGCAGTATTTT	CASSLPLAGVTDTQYF
NA	TRBV9	NA	TRBJ1-1	TGTGCCAGCAGCGTAGGGCAAATGAACACTGAAGCTTTCTTT	CASSVGQMNTEAFF